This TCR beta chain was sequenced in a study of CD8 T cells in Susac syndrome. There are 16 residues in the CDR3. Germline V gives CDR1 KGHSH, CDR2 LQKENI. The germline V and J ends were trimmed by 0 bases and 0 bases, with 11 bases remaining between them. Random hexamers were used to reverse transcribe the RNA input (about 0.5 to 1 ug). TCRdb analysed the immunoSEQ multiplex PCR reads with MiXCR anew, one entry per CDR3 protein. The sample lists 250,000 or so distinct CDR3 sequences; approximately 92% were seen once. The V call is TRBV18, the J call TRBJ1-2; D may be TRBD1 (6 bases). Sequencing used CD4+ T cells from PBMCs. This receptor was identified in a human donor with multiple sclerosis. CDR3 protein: CASSPPQGRSNYGYTF. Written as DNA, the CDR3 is TGTGCCAGCTCACCACCACAGGGCCGGTCTAACTATGGCTACACCTTC.